This T cell receptor (beta chain) was found in a study of blood T cell repertoires in COVID-19. The participants were between about 18 and 90 years old and came from under 25 US areas. Recovered participants had two consecutive negative NP/OP PCR tests, healthcare professional clearance, or symptom resolution. The V and J ends lost 6 bases and 2 bases respectively, with 11 bases between them. The CDR3 has 13 residues. The germline V gene encodes CDR1 SEHNR and CDR2 FQNEAQ (reference sequence). Study processing details: Amplification of reference gene primers was used by the study to estimate nucleated cell counts. Assay used: immunoSEQ multiplex PCR; TCRdb lists only in-frame clones, some missing. V, J and clone size are taken as reported in that table, and D and trimming were inferred from the DNA itself. Altogether approximately 250,000 clones are present, over 75% being singletons, with the ten largest covering approximately 1%.

The chain uses TRBV7-9 and TRBJ2-7; D is undetermined. The receptor comes from a woman younger than 45 who had recovered from COVID-19. The sample consisted of PBMCs or T cells enriched from blood (not recorded which). The CDR3 sequence: CASRELVPYEQYF. The CDR3 DNA sequence: TGTGCCAGCAGAGAGCTGGTCCCCTACGAGCAGTACTTC.